These 23 T cell receptor beta chains came from one sample sequenced in a study of OX40 agonist ivuxolimab in advanced cancers. Some clones are missing from TCRdb's copy, which holds only in-frame ones; the method was immunoSEQ multiplex PCR. The sample lists about 84,000 clones; nearly 90% were seen once. The material was CD4+ or CD8+ T cells sorted from blood, obtained in a trial of the OX40 agonist ivuxolimab. The receptors shown here come from an adult with an advanced solid tumor such as melanoma, head and neck, liver or kidney cancer.

The CDR3 region is CASSPRTGGVGGANVLTF. The CDR3 DNA sequence: TGTGCCAGCAGCCCAAGGACAGGGGGCGTGGGTGGGGCCAACGTCCTGACTTTC. The chain employs TRBV9 and TRBJ2-6; 11 bases map to TRBD1. The J segment lost 3 bases and the V segment lost 4 bases, leaving 9 bases of the junction unmatched. Looked up from germline, CDR1 is SGDLS and CDR2 is YYNGEE. This CDR3 has 18 amino acids.

This sequence joins TRBV5-6 and TRBJ2-7, with D maybe TRBD2 (5 bases). V shed 2 bases and J shed 9 bases, with 18 bases lying between them. This CDR3 has 14 amino acids. Germline CDR1 SGHDT, CDR2 YYEEEE. CDR3 bases: TGTGCCAGCAGCTTTGGCAGCGAGGGTTGGAGGCAGTACGTC. It is translated as CASSFGSEGWRQYV.

In this sample, this clone turned up a few times. The V and J genes are TRBV27 and TRBJ2-2, with a tentative D call TRBD2 (5 bases). V was clipped by 2 bases and J by 7 bases, with 8 bases between them. The CDR3 length is 13 residues. Per the germline V gene, CDR1 is MNHEY and CDR2 is SMNVEV (reference sequence). The CDR3 DNA reads TGTGCCAGCAGTTTAGGACGGGACGGGGAGCTGTTTTTT. Translating gives CASSLGRDGELFF.

The chain combines TRBV29-1 with TRBJ2-3; possibly TRBD1 for D (6 bases). The CDR3 is 14 residues long. Looked up from germline, CDR1 is SQVTM and CDR2 is ANQGSEA. V was clipped by 4 bases and J by 6 bases, with 17 bases between them. The CDR3 reads CSVGPGEVSDTQYF. In DNA, the CDR3 is TGCAGCGTTGGACCAGGGGAAGTATCGGATACGCAGTATTTT.

The rearrangement joins TRBV7-8 to TRBJ1-1; D may be TRBD1 (5 bases). The germline V gene encodes CDR1 SGHVS and CDR2 FQNEAQ. Trimming shortened V by 5 bases and J by 12 bases, and 34 bases separated the two germline ends. The CDR3 is 18 amino acids. The DNA of the CDR3 is TGTGCCAGCAGCCCCGACCGAGGAGCGGTGTCAGGGAATGAGAGGACTTTCTTT. Translated, it gives CASSPDRGAVSGNERTFF.

This clone was counted between two and nine times. The rearrangement joins TRBV28 to TRBJ1-1, with unresolved D. Germline V gene sequence: CDR1 MDHEN, CDR2 SYDVKM. The CDR3 sequence is 12 residues long. Trimming left V 6 bases short and J 2 bases short, with 7 bases between. In DNA, the CDR3 is TGTGCCAGCAGGGACCTAAACACTGAAGCTTTCTTT. It codes for CASRDLNTEAFF.

This chain links TRBV7-2 with TRBJ1-1; D remains unclear. V was shortened by 2 bases and J by 3 bases, with 7 bases between the two germline ends. The CDR3 runs 13 residues. CDR1 and CDR2 from the germline V gene are SGHTA and FQGNSA. CDR3 in amino acids: CASSLQLDTEAFF. The CDR3 DNA is TGTGCCAGCAGCTTACAACTTGACACTGAAGCTTTCTTT.

The chain is built from TRBV9 and TRBJ1-1; D is perhaps TRBD1 (5 bases). The CDR3 has 13 amino acids. The V gene lost 5 bases and the J gene lost 1 base, with 9 bases spanning the gap. The V gene's germline CDR1 is SGDLS and CDR2 YYNGEE. The CDR3 here is CASRGRGNTEAFF. The CDR3 DNA follows: TGTGCCAGCAGGGGACGGGGGAACACTGAAGCTTTCTTT.

V is TRBV13 and J is TRBJ2-3, with TRBD2 matching over 15 bases. Trimming cost V 5 bases and J 3 bases; bases outside gene matches: 3. The CDR3 has 16 amino acids. In germline, CDR1 is PRHDT, CDR2 FYEKMQ (reference sequence). CDR3 sequence: CASSRGTSGRTDTQYF. The CDR3, as DNA: TGTGCCAGCAGCCGCGGGACTAGCGGGAGGACAGATACGCAGTATTTT.

The J gene is TRBJ2-6, the V gene TRBV11-3; the D gene is possibly TRBD2 (6 bases). The CDR3 contains 15 residues. CDR1 is SGHNT and CDR2 is YENEEA in the germline V gene. Between the trimmed V and J ends, which lost 1 base and 2 bases, there was a span of 6 bases. The CDR3 loop reads CASSLAGAGANVLTF. The CDR3 coding sequence is TGTGCCAGCAGCTTAGCGGGGGCTGGGGCCAACGTCCTGACTTTC.

The CDR3, as DNA: TGCGCCAGCAGCCCGGGACAGGGTTATGGCTACACCTTC. This encodes CASSPGQGYGYTF. The J gene is TRBJ1-2, the V gene TRBV5-1; 9 bases match TRBD1. This CDR3 is built from 13 residues. Trimming took 4 bases from V and 5 from J; bases not matched to a gene: 3. Germline CDR1 is SGHRS and CDR2 is YFSETQ. Filled out from reference TRBV5-1 and TRBJ1-2, the complete variable domain reads KAGVTQTPRYLIKTRGQQVTLSCSPISGHRSVSWYQQTPGQGLQFLFEYFSETQRNKGNFPGRFSGRQFSNSRSEMNVSTLELGDSALYLCASSPGQGYGYTFGSGTRLTVV.

The V gene is TRBV4-2, the J gene TRBJ2-3; 7 bases are a match to TRBD2. The length of the CDR3 is 15 residues. Germline CDR1 LGHNA, CDR2 YNFKEQ. V lost 4 bases, J lost 6 bases, and 10 bases stayed unmatched. The CDR3 protein is CASSLGATSPDTQYF. CDR3 nucleotide sequence: TGTGCCAGCAGCCTGGGAGCGACTAGCCCGGATACGCAGTATTTT.

This rearrangement joins TRBV29-1 to TRBJ2-1; 9 bases line up with TRBD2. Germline lookup yields CDR1 SQVTM and CDR2 ANQGSEA. V lost 2 bases and J lost 8; bases outside the gene matches: 10. The CDR3 has 15 residues. The CDR3 is CSVEKLAGVDDEQFF. The DNA for the CDR3 is TGCAGCGTTGAAAAGTTAGCGGGAGTGGACGATGAGCAGTTCTTC.

This clone was seen a few times. The chain employs TRBV5-6 and TRBJ1-1; TRBD1 is a possible D gene (5 bases). From germline, CDR1 is SGHDT and CDR2 YYEEEE. CDR3 size: 14 residues. Trimming removed 4 bases at V and 3 bases at J, with 13 bases between. CDR3 DNA sequence: TGTGCCAGCAGCATCCCGGGACGGGACACTGAAGCTTTCTTT. Its protein is CASSIPGRDTEAFF.

The V call is TRBV7-3, the J call TRBJ1-2, with unresolved D. V lost 2 bases to trimming and J lost 6 bases, with 19 bases between them. The CDR3 is 16 amino acids. Germline CDR1 reads SGHTA; CDR2 reads FQGTGA. Here the CDR3 DNA reads TGTGCCAGCAGCTTATCGGATGGAGTCGTCTGGGATGGCTACACCTTC. This encodes CASSLSDGVVWDGYTF.

The chain carries TRBV4-2 and TRBJ1-2; D gene ambiguous. The V and J ends lost 3 bases and 8 bases respectively, with 10 bases between them. Germline values: CDR1 LGHNA, CDR2 YNFKEQ. The CDR3 spans 12 residues. CDR3: CASSQPSGGYTF. CDR3 DNA sequence: TGTGCCAGCAGCCAGCCGTCCGGGGGCTACACCTTC.

J is TRBJ2-1 and V is TRBV2; D unresolved. Trimming left V 4 bases short and J 4 bases short, with 11 bases between. The CDR3 is 14 residues long. CDR1 and CDR2 (germline): SNHLY, FYNNEI. CDR3 bases: TGTGCCAGCAGTGTGGCCACCCGGTACAATGAGCAGTTCTTC. Its translation is CASSVATRYNEQFF.

In its sample, this clone was seen once. The CDR3 is CASRISGPSYNEQFF. Here the CDR3 DNA reads TGTGCCAGCAGGATCAGCGGACCCTCCTACAATGAGCAGTTCTTC. This chain joins TRBV7-3 and TRBJ2-1, with a possible D match to TRBD2 (5 bases). V dropped 6 bases and J dropped 0 bases, with 12 bases sitting between them. CDR3 length equals 15 residues. In germline, CDR1 is SGHTA, CDR2 FQGTGA. Full variable domain (remainder filled in from reference TRBV7-3 and TRBJ2-1): GAGVSQTPSNKVTEKGKYVELRCDPISGHTALYWYRQSLGQGPEFLIYFQGTGAADDSGLPNDRFFAVRPEGSVSTLKIQRTERGDSAVYLCASRISGPSYNEQFFGPGTRLTVL.

This clone was counted only a few times. The chain uses TRBV11-2 and TRBJ2-1, with 9 bases lining up with TRBD2. The CDR3 length is 16 residues. V was clipped by 5 bases and J by 2 bases; unmatched bases: 7. Germline-derived CDR1 and CDR2 are SGHAT and FQNNGV. CDR3 nucleotide sequence: TGTGCCAGCAGCATCATTAGCGGGAGAACCTACAATGAGCAGTTCTTC. This sequence encodes CASSIISGRTYNEQFF.

The chain is built from TRBV5-1 and TRBJ2-3; 8 bases are shared with TRBD2. With 8 bases clipped from V and 1 base from J, the junction kept 9 bases outside the gene matches. The length of the CDR3 is 15 residues. Germline V gene sequence: CDR1 SGHRS, CDR2 YFSETQ. DNA for the CDR3: TGCGCCAGTGGGCTGGCGGGGGGTCGCACAGATACGCAGTATTTT. Residues: CASGLAGGRTDTQYF.

The chain employs TRBV7-2 and TRBJ2-5; D uncertain. Germline V lookup: CDR1 SGHTA, CDR2 FQGNSA. This CDR3 has 14 amino acids. Trimming left V 4 bases short and J 3 bases short, with 12 bases between. CDR3 bases: TGTGCCAGCAGCTCGCCGCTCCTGAAAGAGACCCAGTACTTC. The encoded protein is CASSSPLLKETQYF.

The sample holds one count of this clone. The chain has TRBV5-1 and TRBJ2-3; D gene uncertain. This CDR3 is built from 13 residues. With 6 bases removed from V and 1 base from J, the gap between germline ends came to 9 bases. Germline CDR1 SGHRS, CDR2 YFSETQ. DNA of the CDR3: TGCGCCAGCACCCACCCCGGCACAGATACGCAGTATTTT. This codes for CASTHPGTDTQYF.

This clone was detected only once. This chain connects TRBV30 to TRBJ1-5, with TRBD1 matching 7 bases. Germline CDR1 reads GTSNPN; CDR2 reads SVGIG (reference sequence). V was clipped by 0 bases and J by 6 bases; unmatched bases: 5. The CDR3 loop spans 14 amino acids. The CDR3: CAWSVQGSSQPQHF. For the CDR3, the DNA is TGTGCCTGGAGTGTACAGGGGTCGAGTCAGCCCCAGCATTTT. Looking up the rest from reference TRBV30 and TRBJ1-5 gives the full variable domain: SQTIHQWPATLVQPVGSPLSLECTVEGTSNPNLYWYRQAAGRGLQLLFYSVGIGQISSEVPQNLSASRPQDRQFILSSKKLLLSDSGFYLCAWSVQGSSQPQHFGDGTRLSIL.